This T cell receptor beta chain originates from a study of a mutant IDH1 vaccine in newly diagnosed glioma (dated by TCRdb to the early 2020s). Context from the whole study: Patients received eight vaccinations in weeks 1, 3, 5, 7, 11, 15, 19 and 23, corresponding to visits V03 through V10. Six visits were used for peripheral blood collection: V03 (baseline), V05, V07, V10, V12 and V13. Vaccination began 4-6 weeks after radiotherapy alone, or alongside temozolomide cycles in the chemotherapy-containing groups. Of the 25 to 35 patients who were treated, around 62% were male and around 40% were female, and the mean age was roughly 40 years. Before enrollment, most patients had been given radiochemotherapy with temozolomide as standard therapy, while the rest had received either radiotherapy alone or temozolomide alone. For exploratory analyses, about 25 treated patients had longitudinal TCRB deep sequencing done wherever samples were available.

In this sample, this clone turned up a few times. The antigen this receptor binds is unknown. Per-base qualities were not stored, and no clone one base away is much larger. The germline V gene supplies CDR1 SNHLY and CDR2 FYNNEI. CDR3 length: 16 amino acids, cysteine to phenylalanine. Left in the record is the CDR3 DNA by itself, 48 bases read in frame from the first base. V is shortened by 4 bases, J by 4 bases, and the region joining them spans 19 bases. Libraries were built with the immunoSEQ multiplex PCR assay. Following the manufacturer's protocol, the hsTCRB Kit was used to amplify rearranged TCR beta chain sequences. An Illumina MiSeq was used to sequence the TCRB libraries. For the original study's pipeline: The kit vendor's proprietary platform handled demultiplexing, trimming and gene mapping. This immuneACCESS table, as held by TCRdb, lists in-frame sequences with V and J called but not all clones. Of the missing ones, under half trace to an unresolved V gene in checked studies; the others have no known cause. D and trimming come from the DNA, and the V and J calls and clone size come from that table. The table for this sample lists over 30,000 clones; roughly 56% of them were counted only once. Jointly, the top ten make up about 11% of the sample.

What the time point label conveys for this sample: week 5, during vaccination. Each vaccine dose, consisting of 300 ug of a 20-mer mutant IDH1 peptide in Montanide, was administered subcutaneously with topical imiquimod. Newly diagnosed WHO grade 3 or 4 IDH1-mutant astrocytomas showing loss of nuclear ATRX were present in the donors. The samples were drawn from NOA16, a multicentre, single-arm, open-label phase I trial in Germany that tested a mutant IDH1 peptide vaccine in humans for the first time. Genomic DNA for TCRB sequencing was isolated from EDTA blood with the DNeasy Blood and Tissue Kit. General study outcomes and caveats: The authors stated that sample limitations prevented analyses of patient blood samples from being reproduced. Availability determined which PBMC samples were chosen for TCRB deep sequencing. Across multiple MHC alleles, vaccine-induced immune responses were seen in around 94% of patients. Pseudoprogression appeared unrelated to alterations in the top peripheral T cell clonotypes detected by TCRB sequencing.

This receptor was identified in a woman between 18 and 29 years old with glioma. The chain joins TRBV2 to TRBJ1-1; the D gene remains uncertain. The source material was PBMCs, sampled from a glioma patient whose treatment included an IDH1 peptide vaccine. Here the CDR3 is given as CASSVSGGSVSTEAFF. The DNA sequence reads TGTGCCAGCAGTGTATCGGGCGGCTCTGTGTCCACTGAAGCTTTCTTT.